The 7 T cell receptor beta chains below were found in one sample sequenced in a study of cytomegalovirus exposure and HLA in healthy donors. The method was immunoSEQ multiplex PCR; TCRdb's version includes in-frame clones alone and lacks a portion of them. The sample contains roughly 56,000 clones, more than 80% of which appear only once. The sample consisted of PBMCs. All receptors come from a man between 18 and 35 years old in good health and CMV-seronegative.

This chain connects TRBV7-2 to TRBJ2-3, with TRBD2 identical over 10 bases. Germline CDR1 and CDR2: SGHTA and FQGNSA. V lost 4 bases to trimming and J lost 7 bases; unmatched junction nucleotides: 14. CDR3 length: 17 amino acids. The CDR3 loop is CASSSAGGASGSYTQYF. CDR3 coding DNA: TGTGCCAGCAGCTCCGCCGGGGGAGCTAGCGGGAGTTATACGCAGTATTTT.

This chain joins TRBV27 and TRBJ2-5; 13 nucleotides agree with TRBD2. After removal of 6 bases from V and 6 bases from J, the junction contained 7 bases not matched to a gene. In germline, CDR1 is MNHEY, CDR2 SMNVEV (reference sequence). This CDR3 is built from 15 residues. CDR3: CASRPGLAGVKTQYF. In DNA form, the CDR3 reads TGTGCCAGCAGACCCGGACTAGCGGGAGTGAAGACCCAGTACTTC.

V usage is TRBV12-5 and J usage is TRBJ2-3; D perhaps matches TRBD2 (5 bases). Trimming removed 2 bases from V and 0 bases from J, with 24 bases in between. The CDR3 is made up of 20 amino acids. Germline values: CDR1 LGHNT, CDR2 FRNRAP. The CDR3 is CASGLPGRTSSRTSTDTQYF. The DNA of the CDR3 is TGTGCTAGTGGTTTGCCCGGACGAACTAGTTCAAGGACTAGCACAGATACGCAGTATTTT.

The rearrangement links TRBV25-1 to TRBJ1-1; weak D call: TRBD1 (6 bases). Trimming removed 6 bases at V and 0 bases at J, with 20 bases between. The CDR3 runs to 17 residues. Germline CDR1 is MGHDK and CDR2 is SYGVNS. The CDR3 region has the DNA TGTGCCAGCAGAGAGACCCGGACAGAGTTAATGAACACTGAAGCTTTCTTT. Its protein is CASRETRTELMNTEAFF.

This clone appeared once. The chain recombines TRBV29-1 with TRBJ2-2, with 9 bases aligning to TRBD1. Trimming at V came to 6 bases and at J to 4 bases, leaving 6 bases not matched to a gene. The CDR3 sequence is 14 residues long. The V gene's germline CDR1 is SQVTM and CDR2 ANQGSEA. The CDR3 loop is CSVTGTGSTGELFF. In DNA form, the CDR3 reads TGCAGCGTCACCGGGACAGGGTCCACCGGGGAGCTGTTTTTT.

The V gene is TRBV27, the J gene TRBJ1-1; D remains ambiguous. Germline CDR1 reads MNHEY; CDR2 reads SMNVEV (reference sequence). The ends were cut back, 4 bases at V and 5 bases at J, with 17 bases in the middle. The CDR3 has 15 amino acids. The DNA for the CDR3 is TGTGCCAGCAGTTCCTTTCTGGGTCGGGGAACTGAAGCTTTCTTT. Protein sequence: CASSSFLGRGTEAFF.

The chain joins TRBV19 to TRBJ1-4, with unresolved D. Per the germline V gene, CDR1 is LNHDA and CDR2 is SQIVND (reference sequence). The CDR3 is 15 amino acids. Trimming removed 6 bases at V and 0 bases at J, with 11 bases between. In nucleotides, the CDR3 is TGTGCCAGTAGGGGCAGATTTGCAACTAATGAAAAACTGTTTTTT. Residues: CASRGRFATNEKLFF.